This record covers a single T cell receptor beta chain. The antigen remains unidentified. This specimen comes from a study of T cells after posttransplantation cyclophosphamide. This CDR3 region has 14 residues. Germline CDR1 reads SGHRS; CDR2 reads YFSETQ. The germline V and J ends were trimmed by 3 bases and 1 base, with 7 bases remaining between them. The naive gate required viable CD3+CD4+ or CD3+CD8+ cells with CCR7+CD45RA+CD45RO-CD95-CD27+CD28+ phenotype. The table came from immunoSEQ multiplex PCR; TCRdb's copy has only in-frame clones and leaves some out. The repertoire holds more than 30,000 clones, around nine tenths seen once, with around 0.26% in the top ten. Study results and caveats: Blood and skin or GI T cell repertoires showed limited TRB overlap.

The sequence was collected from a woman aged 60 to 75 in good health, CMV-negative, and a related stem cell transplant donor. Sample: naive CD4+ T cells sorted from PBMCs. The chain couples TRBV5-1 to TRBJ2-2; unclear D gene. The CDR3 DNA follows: TGCGCCAGCAGCTCCCTCGGGAACACCGGGGAGCTGTTTTTT. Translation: CASSSLGNTGELFF.